Listed below are T cell receptor beta chains from one sample, sequenced in a study of T cell clones after liver transplantation. This table comes from immunoSEQ multiplex PCR, and its TCRdb copy is limited to in-frame clones, with some not included. The sample contains 70,000 or so clones, more than 75% of which appear only once. The sample here was CD4+ T cells from blood, taken before liver transplant. These receptors were collected from a human donor who received a liver transplant. The CDR3 runs from the conserved cysteine through the conserved F or W. D genes are given only for firm matches. The size entry is marked missing in some rows and otherwise reads once, few, many or a size class.

CDR3 length: 14; clone size: .; V gene: TRBV6-1; J gene: TRBJ2-7; D gene: TRBD2; CDR3 protein: CASTLAGEGYEQYF; CDR3 DNA: TGTGCCAGCACGCTAGCGGGAGAAGGATACGAGCAGTACTTC
CDR3 length: 18; clone size: .; V gene: TRBV9; J gene: TRBJ2-1; D gene: TRBD1; CDR3 protein: CASSLGQGGFSSYNEQFF; CDR3 DNA: TGTGCCAGCAGCTTGGGACAGGGAGGATTTTCATCCTACAATGAGCAGTTCTTC
CDR3 length: 17; clone size: .; V gene: TRBV11-2; J gene: TRBJ2-1; D gene: TRBD2; CDR3 protein: CASSYRGGSGSYGEQFF; CDR3 DNA: TGTGCCAGCAGCTACCGGGGAGGTAGCGGGAGTTATGGTGAGCAGTTCTTC
CDR3 length: 15; clone size: .; V gene: TRBV28; J gene: TRBJ1-4; D gene: .; CDR3 protein: CASSLLGQIGEKLFF; CDR3 DNA: TGTGCCAGCAGTTTATTAGGACAGATCGGCGAAAAACTGTTTTTT
CDR3 length: 16; clone size: .; V gene: TRBV14; J gene: TRBJ2-1; D gene: .; CDR3 protein: CASSQVGGTPHNEQFF; CDR3 DNA: TGTGCCAGCAGCCAAGTAGGTGGCACGCCCCACAATGAGCAGTTCTTC
CDR3 length: 13; clone size: once; V gene: TRBV12-1; J gene: TRBJ2-1; D gene: .; CDR3 protein: CASFREPGNEQFF; CDR3 DNA: TGTGCCAGCTTCCGGGAGCCCGGAAATGAGCAGTTCTTC
CDR3 length: 12; clone size: .; V gene: TRBV2; J gene: TRBJ2-3; D gene: .; CDR3 protein: CASSGSEGTQYF; CDR3 DNA: TGTGCCAGCTCGGGAAGCGAGGGTACGCAGTATTTT
CDR3 length: 14; clone size: .; V gene: TRBV7-2; J gene: TRBJ2-3; D gene: TRBD2; CDR3 protein: CASSLAGGEDTQYF; CDR3 DNA: TGTGCCAGCAGCTTGGCGGGAGGGGAAGATACGCAGTATTTT
CDR3 length: 16; clone size: .; V gene: TRBV27; J gene: TRBJ2-3; D gene: TRBD2; CDR3 protein: CASSFGSGSGADTQYF; CDR3 DNA: TGTGCCAGCAGTTTTGGTAGCGGGAGCGGGGCAGATACGCAGTATTTT
CDR3 length: 15; clone size: .; V gene: TRBV11-3; J gene: TRBJ1-1; D gene: .; CDR3 protein: CASSFSGGLNTEAFF; CDR3 DNA: TGTGCCAGCAGCTTTTCGGGTGGACTGAACACTGAAGCTTTCTTT
CDR3 length: 15; clone size: .; V gene: TRBV28; J gene: TRBJ2-1; D gene: TRBD2; CDR3 protein: CASNPGTSGYNEQFF; CDR3 DNA: TGTGCCAGCAACCCCGGGACTAGCGGATACAATGAGCAGTTCTTC
CDR3 length: 15; clone size: .; V gene: TRBV6-5; J gene: TRBJ1-1; D gene: .; CDR3 protein: CASFADSRKYTEAFF; CDR3 DNA: TGTGCCAGTTTCGCGGACAGCAGAAAGTACACTGAAGCTTTCTTT
CDR3 length: 11; clone size: .; V gene: TRBV7-9; J gene: TRBJ2-7; D gene: .; CDR3 protein: CASSTPREQYF; CDR3 DNA: TGTGCCAGCAGCACCCCCAGGGAGCAGTACTTC
CDR3 length: 15; clone size: .; V gene: TRBV5-1; J gene: TRBJ2-1; D gene: .; CDR3 protein: CASSPDQNRYNDQFF; CDR3 DNA: TGCGCCAGCAGCCCAGACCAGAATCGGTACAATGATCAGTTCTTC
CDR3 length: 18; clone size: .; V gene: TRBV11-3; J gene: TRBJ2-2; D gene: .; CDR3 protein: CASSLDPRSSMDTGELFF; CDR3 DNA: TGTGCCAGCAGCTTAGACCCGAGGAGTTCCATGGACACCGGGGAGCTGTTTTTT